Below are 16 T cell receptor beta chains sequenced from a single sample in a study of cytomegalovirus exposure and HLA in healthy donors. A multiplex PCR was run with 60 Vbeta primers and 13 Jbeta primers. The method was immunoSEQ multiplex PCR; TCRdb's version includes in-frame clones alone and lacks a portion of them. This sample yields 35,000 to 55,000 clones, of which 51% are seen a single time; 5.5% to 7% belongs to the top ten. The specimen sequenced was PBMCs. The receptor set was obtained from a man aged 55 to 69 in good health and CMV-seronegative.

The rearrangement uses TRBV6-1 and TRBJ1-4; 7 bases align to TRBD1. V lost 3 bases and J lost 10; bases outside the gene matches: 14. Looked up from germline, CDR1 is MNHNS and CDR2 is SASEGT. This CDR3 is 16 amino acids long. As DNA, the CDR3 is TGTGCCAGCAGTGACTTTTCAACCTTACAGGGGTCAAAACTGTTTTTT. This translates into CASSDFSTLQGSKLFF.

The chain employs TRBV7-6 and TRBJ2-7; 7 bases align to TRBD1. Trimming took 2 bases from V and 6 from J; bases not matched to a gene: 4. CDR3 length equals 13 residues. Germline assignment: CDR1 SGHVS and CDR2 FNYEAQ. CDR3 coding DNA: TGTGCCAGCAGCTTAAGGACAGGCAGCGAGCAGTACTTC. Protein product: CASSLRTGSEQYF.

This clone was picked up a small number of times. CDR3 nucleotides: TGTGCCACCAGCCGAGTAGTTGGGGGGGATGAGCAGTTCTTC. Encoded protein: CATSRVVGGDEQFF. The rearrangement links TRBV15 to TRBJ2-1; 7 nucleotides line up with TRBD2. With 5 bases clipped from V and 8 bases from J, the junction kept 9 bases outside the gene matches. This CDR3 has 14 residues. Germline loops: CDR1 LNHNV, CDR2 YYDKDF (reference sequence).

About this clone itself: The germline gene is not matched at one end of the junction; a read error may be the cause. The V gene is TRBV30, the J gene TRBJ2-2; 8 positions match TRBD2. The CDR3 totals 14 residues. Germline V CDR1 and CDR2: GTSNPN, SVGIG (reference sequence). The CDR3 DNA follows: TGTGCCTTCTCCGGGACTAGATATACCGGGGAGCTGCTTTTT. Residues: CAFSGTRYTGELLF.

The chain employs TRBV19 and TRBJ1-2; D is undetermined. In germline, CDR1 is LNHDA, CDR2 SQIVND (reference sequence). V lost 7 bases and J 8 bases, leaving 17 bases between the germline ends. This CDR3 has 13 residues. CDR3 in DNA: TGTGCCAGTAATCGCGGGGTCCACGGGGGCTACACCTTC. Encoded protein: CASNRGVHGGYTF.

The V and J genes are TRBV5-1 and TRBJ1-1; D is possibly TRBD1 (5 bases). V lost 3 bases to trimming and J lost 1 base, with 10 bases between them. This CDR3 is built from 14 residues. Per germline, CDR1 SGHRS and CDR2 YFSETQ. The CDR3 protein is CASSWGDGNTEAFF. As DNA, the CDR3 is TGCGCCAGCAGCTGGGGGGACGGGAACACTGAAGCTTTCTTT.

CDR3 in amino acids: CSVEAAGEQYF. CDR3 bases: TGCAGCGTTGAAGCCGCAGGCGAGCAGTACTTC. The chain links TRBV29-1 to TRBJ2-7; D not resolved. From germline, CDR1 is SQVTM and CDR2 ANQGSEA. This CDR3 has 11 amino acids. V was cut by 1 base and J by 6 bases, with 7 bases left in between.

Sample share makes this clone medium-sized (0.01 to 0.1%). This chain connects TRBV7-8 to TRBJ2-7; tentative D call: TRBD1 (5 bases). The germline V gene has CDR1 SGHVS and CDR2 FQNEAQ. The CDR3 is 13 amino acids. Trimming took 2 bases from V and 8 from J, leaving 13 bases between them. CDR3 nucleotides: TGTGCCAGCAGCTTACTCCAGGGAAGTAAGCAGTACTTC. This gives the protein CASSLLQGSKQYF.

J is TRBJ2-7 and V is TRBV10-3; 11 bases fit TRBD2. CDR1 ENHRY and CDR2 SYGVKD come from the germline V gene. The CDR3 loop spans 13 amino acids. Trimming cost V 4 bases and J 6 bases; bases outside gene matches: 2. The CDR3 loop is CAISGLAGGEQYF. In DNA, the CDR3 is TGTGCCATCAGTGGTCTAGCGGGAGGCGAGCAGTACTTC.

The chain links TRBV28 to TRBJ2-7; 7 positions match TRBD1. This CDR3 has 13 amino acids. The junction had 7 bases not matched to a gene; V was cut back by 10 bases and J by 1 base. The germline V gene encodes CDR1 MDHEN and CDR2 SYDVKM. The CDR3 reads CATGKGQSYEQYF. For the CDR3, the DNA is TGTGCCACCGGAAAGGGACAGTCCTACGAGCAGTACTTC.

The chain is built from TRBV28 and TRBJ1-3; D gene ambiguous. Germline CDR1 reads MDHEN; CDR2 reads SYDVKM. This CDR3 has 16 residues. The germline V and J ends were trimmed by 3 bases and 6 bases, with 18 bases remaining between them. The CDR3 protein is CASSFRPGRGENTIYF. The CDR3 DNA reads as TGTGCCAGCAGTTTCCGCCCTGGACGGGGAGAAAACACCATATATTTT. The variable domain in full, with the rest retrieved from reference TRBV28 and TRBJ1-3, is DVKVTQSSRYLVKRTGEKVFLECVQDMDHENMFWYRQDPGLGLRLIYFSYDVKMKEKGDIPEGYSVSREKKERFSLILESASTNQTSMYLCASSFRPGRGENTIYFGEGSWLTVV.

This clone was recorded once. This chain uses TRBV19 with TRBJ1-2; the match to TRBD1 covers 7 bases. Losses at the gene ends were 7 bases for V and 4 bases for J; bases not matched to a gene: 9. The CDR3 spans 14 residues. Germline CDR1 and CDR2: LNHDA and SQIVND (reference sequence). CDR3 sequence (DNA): TGTGCCAGTACCCCTAGACAGGGACTCTATGGCTACACCTTC. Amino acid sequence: CASTPRQGLYGYTF.

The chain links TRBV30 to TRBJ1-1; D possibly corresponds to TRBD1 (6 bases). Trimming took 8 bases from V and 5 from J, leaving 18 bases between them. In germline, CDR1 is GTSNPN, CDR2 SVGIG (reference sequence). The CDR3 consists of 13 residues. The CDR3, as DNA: TGTGCCCATCAGCCCACAAGGGGGACTGAAGCTTTCTTT. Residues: CAHQPTRGTEAFF.

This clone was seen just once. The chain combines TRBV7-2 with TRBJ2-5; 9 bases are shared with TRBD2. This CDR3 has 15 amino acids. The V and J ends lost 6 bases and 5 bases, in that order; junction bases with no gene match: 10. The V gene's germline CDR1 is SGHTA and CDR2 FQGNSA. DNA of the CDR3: TGTGCCAGCAGAGTTAGCGGGAGTATTAGGGAGACCCAGTACTTC. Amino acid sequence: CASRVSGSIRETQYF.

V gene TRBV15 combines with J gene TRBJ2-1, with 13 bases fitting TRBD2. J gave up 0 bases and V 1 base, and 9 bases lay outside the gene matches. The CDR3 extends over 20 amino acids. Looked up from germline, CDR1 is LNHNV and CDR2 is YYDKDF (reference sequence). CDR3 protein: CATSRGQTSGRPSSYNEQFF. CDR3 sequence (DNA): TGTGCCACCAGCAGAGGTCAGACTAGCGGGAGGCCCAGCTCCTACAATGAGCAGTTCTTC.

CDR3 in amino acids: CASSKLIDRRAYEQYF. In DNA, the CDR3 is TGTGCCAGCAGTAAGCTTATAGACAGGCGTGCCTACGAGCAGTACTTC. The chain is built from TRBV2 and TRBJ2-7; weak D call: TRBD1 (6 bases). V lost 5 bases and J lost 2, with 19 bases in between. The germline V gene encodes CDR1 SNHLY and CDR2 FYNNEI. This CDR3 has 16 amino acids. The full variable domain, with the rest looked up from reference TRBV2 and TRBJ2-7, is EPEVTQTPSHQVTQMGQEVILRCVPISNHLYFYWYRQILGQKVEFLVSFYNNEISEKSEIFDDQFSVERPDGSNFTLKIRSTKLEDSAMYFCASSKLIDRRAYEQYFGPGTRLTVT.